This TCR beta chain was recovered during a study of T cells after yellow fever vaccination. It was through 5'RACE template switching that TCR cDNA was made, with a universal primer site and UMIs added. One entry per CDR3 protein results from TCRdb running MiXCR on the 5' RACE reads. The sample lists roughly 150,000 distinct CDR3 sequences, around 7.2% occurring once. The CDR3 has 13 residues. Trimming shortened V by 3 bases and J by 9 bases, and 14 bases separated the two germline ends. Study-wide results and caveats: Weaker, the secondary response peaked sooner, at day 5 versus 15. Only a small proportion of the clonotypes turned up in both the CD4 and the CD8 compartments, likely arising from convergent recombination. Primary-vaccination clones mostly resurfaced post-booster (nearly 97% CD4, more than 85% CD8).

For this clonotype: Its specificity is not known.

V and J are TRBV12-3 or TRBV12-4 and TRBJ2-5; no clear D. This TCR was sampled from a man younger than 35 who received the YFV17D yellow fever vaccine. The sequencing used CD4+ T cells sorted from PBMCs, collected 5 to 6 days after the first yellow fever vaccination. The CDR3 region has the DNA TGTGCCAGCAGTTTCCAGGCTCAAATGGCCCAGTACTTC. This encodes CASSFQAQMAQYF.